This T cell receptor beta chain appears in the sequencing data of a study of Ad26.COV2.S vaccination and SARS-CoV-2 variants. Overall study findings and caveats: Considerable breadth of spike-specific CD8+ and CD4+ T cell responses has reportedly been documented following vaccination.

Points on this clone: The antigen is not known.

The repertoire was sequenced with immunoSEQ multiplex PCR; TCRdb's copy has only in-frame clones and lacks some. There are 350,000 to 500,000 clones in the sample; 70% to 90% occur only once, and about 3.5% lies in the top ten. Germline loops: CDR1 GTSNPN, CDR2 SVGIG (reference sequence). The J segment lost 0 bases and the V segment lost 3 bases, leaving 3 bases of the junction unmatched. The CDR3 extends over 15 amino acids. Treatment denoted: over 15 received Ad26.COV2.S at low or high dose, single or two shots; roughly five received placebo; per-sample allocation not given. At day 63 after the first vaccine or placebo injection, samples were drawn. Ad26.COV2.S expressed prefusion-stabilized spike from the original Wuhan strain.

The chain links TRBV30 to TRBJ2-1; 9 nucleotides align to TRBD2. The sample here was peripheral blood, taken in a trial of Ad26.COV2.S vaccine versus placebo. The TCR sequence derives from a person between 18 and 60 years old who received the Ad26.COV2.S COVID-19 vaccine or a placebo. The CDR3 DNA reads as TGTGCCTGGAGCCCTAGCGGGATCTCCTACAATGAGCAGTTCTTC. It codes for CAWSPSGISYNEQFF.